The clone carrying this T cell receptor (beta chain) has at least ten counts. The antigen remains undetermined. This CDR3 has 12 residues. The germline V gene encodes CDR1 SQVTM and CDR2 ANQGSEA. Unmatched junction bases numbered 6, after V lost 6 bases and J lost 8 bases. This sample is part of a study of regulatory T cells in long-lasting Graves disease. Study conclusions and caveats: Persistent patients shared 2,741 public clonotypes among themselves. Newly diagnosed patients shared fewer, at about a thousand. Favored usage of TRBV28, TRBJ1-2 and TRBJ2-5 was recorded in persistent disease.

Documented time point: newly diagnosed GD, antithyroid drugs for less than 3 months. The authors made the TCR library using RNA they extracted from PBMCs. CDR3 regions were amplified by Arm-PCR using iRepertoire HTBI primers to build TCR beta libraries. Per the authors' pipeline: Among the samples, under 70 TRBV and 14 TRBJ segments were identified. TCRdb fed the multiplex PCR reads into MiXCR, producing one record per CDR3 protein. It is TCRdb's table, rather than the study itself, that gives the V and J calls and clone size. Of hundreds of thousands of distinct CDR3 sequences in the sample, 16% were seen once. The data also belong to a second study, concerning T cells in Graves' hyperthyroidism and ophthalmopathy. As that report states: Blood samples included most of the expanded thyroid clonotypes exceeding 0.001.

The chain joins TRBV29-1 to TRBJ2-1, with TRBD2 identical over 8 bases. The receptor's source is a man aged 35-49 years with Graves disease. This specimen consisted of peripheral blood mononuclear cells (PBMCs), obtained at new diagnosis, from a patient treated with antithyroid drugs. The DNA of the CDR3 is TGCAGCGTCGGACTAGCTTTCGATGAGCAGTTCTTC. It specifies CSVGLAFDEQFF.